The rows below give T cell receptor beta chains drawn from one sample of a study of blood T cell repertoires in COVID-19. Repertoires were generated with immunoSEQ multiplex PCR, while TCRdb's copy carries only in-frame clones and drops some. This table holds 100,000 or so clones, approximately 80% found once. The sample taken for sequencing was peripheral blood. The source of these receptors is a man aged 55-75 years with active or convalescent COVID-19. The conserved cysteine and the conserved F or W are not part of the CDR3 here. Fields, in order: V gene, CDR3 protein.

TRBV25-1 | ASTPGNEQF
TRBV9 | ASSVGGAGAQETQY
TRBV11-2 | ASSGRGQGSFGYGYT
TRBV9 | ASSLRGAGSSYNEQF
TRBV30 | AWSNQQIPF
TRBV5-6 | ASSKRQGTEAF
TRBV29-1 | SVDPRGGSVTDTQY
TRBV7-7 | ASSPGASQDSYEQY
TRBV20-1 | SASLGAVAGATGYT
TRBV6-6 | ASSRIASDTQY
TRBV7-2 | ASSLTDYEQY
TRBV20-1 | SASSGGIGF
TRBV5-1 | ASRTGSNDYGYT
TRBV28 | ASRQGTNYGYT
TRBV20-1 | SASGGGYTEQY
TRBV2 | ASSETGAGEAF
TRBV7-2 | ASRTPGRSPYGYT
TRBV28 | ASSLGAGLAAF
TRBV7-9 | ASSPNIWDRNTEAF
TRBV20-1 | SHMAGLEQF
TRBV19 | ASMGTPGNTIY
TRBV6-2/TRBV6-3 | ASSYSSDSPIYGYT
TRBV6-2/TRBV6-3 | ASSHLAAYNEQF
TRBV5-1 | ASSQGMNTEAF
TRBV7-2 | ASSLNEGLPNSPLH